The 14 T cell receptor beta chains in this list originate from one sample, sequenced in a study of CD8 T cells in ankylosing spondylitis. Points from the study as a whole: Ankylosing spondylitis blood seemed to carry a telltale TCR beta motif made of roughly eight highly homologous variants.

Each CDR3 protein is one row after TCRdb ran MiXCR on the 5' RACE reads. There are almost 400,000 distinct CDR3 sequences in the sample; about 20% occur only once, and about 17% lies in the top ten. What these receptors recognize is not known. The specimen was blood, either unsorted or a sorted T cell fraction (not recorded which). These receptors all come from a male donor with ankylosing spondylitis.

In this sample, this clonotype turned up a few times. The chain employs TRBV10-3 and TRBJ2-7; 9 nucleotides agree with TRBD1. The CDR3 is 14 amino acids. Germline V gene sequence: CDR1 ENHRY, CDR2 SYGVKD. With 10 bases clipped from V and 2 bases from J, the junction kept 9 bases outside the gene matches. The CDR3 DNA sequence: TGTGCCACAACGGGGGACAGGGATCCCTACGAGCAGTACTTC. It is translated as CATTGDRDPYEQYF.

The CDR3 is CATVKAGNEQFF. CDR3 coding DNA: TGTGCCACGGTCAAGGCAGGGAATGAGCAGTTCTTC. The chain has TRBV10-3 and TRBJ2-1; D possibly corresponds to TRBD1 (5 bases). The CDR3 totals 12 residues. Trimming took 10 bases from V and 7 from J, leaving 14 bases between them. Germline CDR1 reads ENHRY; CDR2 reads SYGVKD.

This chain's CDR3 is CASSLVYGNEQFF. As DNA, the CDR3 is TGTGCCAGCAGCTTAGTCTACGGCAATGAGCAGTTCTTC. The chain combines TRBV7-2 with TRBJ2-1; D remains ambiguous. V lost 1 base and J lost 6, with 7 bases in between. The CDR3 runs 13 residues. CDR1 SGHTA and CDR2 FQGNSA come from the germline V gene.

The sample holds a few counts of this clonotype. The rearrangement joins TRBV29-1 to TRBJ2-7; D is perhaps TRBD2 (6 bases). Germline V gives CDR1 SQVTM, CDR2 ANQGSEA. Deletions cut 4 bases from V and 5 bases from J, with 12 bases between. The CDR3 consists of 12 residues. The CDR3 nucleotides are TGCAGCGTTGCTGACGGGAGCGACGAGCAGTACTTC. As protein: CSVADGSDEQYF.

The rearrangement uses TRBV12-3 or TRBV12-4 and TRBJ2-3; D may be TRBD2 (6 bases). The CDR3 runs 15 residues. V lost 3 bases and J 3 bases, leaving 13 bases between the germline ends. CDR3 DNA sequence: TGTGCCAGCAGTTTCTCAGCGGGTAGGACAGATACGCAGTATTTT. As protein: CASSFSAGRTDTQYF.

The chain links TRBV20-1 to TRBJ1-5; D call uncertain. Trimming pared 2 bases from V and 2 bases from J, leaving 10 bases between. CDR1 and CDR2 from the germline V gene are DFQATT and SNEGSKA (reference sequence). The CDR3 runs 14 residues. The CDR3 coding sequence is TGCAGTGCTAGAACGGACTTGGGCAATCAGCCCCAGCATTTT. Translated: CSARTDLGNQPQHF.

The chain joins TRBV5-1 to TRBJ2-7; 9 bases are shared with TRBD2. CDR1 is SGHRS, CDR2 YFSETQ, per germline. This CDR3 has 15 amino acids. V shed 2 bases and J 1 base; nucleotides not matched to a gene: 4. Here the CDR3 reads CASSFVAGGSYEQYF. For the CDR3, the DNA is TGCGCCAGCAGCTTCGTGGCGGGAGGGTCCTACGAGCAGTACTTC.

There are a few counts of this clonotype. The DNA for the CDR3 is TGTGCCAGCAGCCAGGCCCCAGTTAGAGGGGCTGAGCAGTTCTTC. This sequence encodes CASSQAPVRGAEQFF. This chain links TRBV3-1 with TRBJ2-1; the D call may be TRBD1 or TRBD2 (5 bases each). Trimming took 3 bases from V and 9 from J, leaving 18 bases between them. The CDR3 extends over 15 amino acids. Germline CDR1 is LGHDT and CDR2 is YNNKEL (reference sequence).

This clonotype was seen a few times. The gene calls are TRBV5-1 and TRBJ1-2; D not resolved. Trimming took 7 bases from V and 8 from J, leaving 21 bases between them. Germline V gene lookup returns CDR1 SGHRS and CDR2 YFSETQ. This CDR3 has 14 amino acids. Here the CDR3 DNA reads TGCGCCAGCGGGCCTGATTGGGGTACCTCGGGCTACACCTTC. Amino acid sequence: CASGPDWGTSGYTF.

This clonotype turned up a few times. This CDR3 reads CASSGLAGPGELFF. CDR3 bases: TGCGCCAGCAGTGGACTAGCGGGACCCGGGGAGCTGTTTTTT. J is TRBJ2-2 and V is TRBV5-1; 12 nucleotides agree with TRBD2. From germline, CDR1 is SGHRS and CDR2 YFSETQ. CDR3 size: 14 residues. V shed 5 bases and J 6 bases; nucleotides not matched to a gene: 2.

A single count supports this clonotype. This sequence joins TRBV5-1 and TRBJ2-1; D is unresolved. The V gene lost 2 bases and the J gene lost 8 bases, with 11 bases spanning the gap. CDR3 length equals 13 residues. The germline gives CDR1 SGHRS, CDR2 YFSETQ. CDR3 sequence: CASSFSPWDEQFF. CDR3 nucleotides: TGCGCCAGCAGCTTCAGCCCTTGGGATGAGCAGTTCTTC.

The chain recombines TRBV11-2 with TRBJ2-6; 9 nucleotides agree with TRBD1. There are 18 residues in the CDR3. The germline gives CDR1 SGHAT, CDR2 FQNNGV. With V trimmed by 5 bases and J by 0 bases, 8 bases remained unmatched. The CDR3 DNA reads as TGTGCCAGCAGCACCCGGACAGGGGAAACCTCTGGGGCCAACGTCCTGACTTTC. Translated, it gives CASSTRTGETSGANVLTF.

J is TRBJ1-6 and V is TRBV9; TRBD1 is a possible D gene (6 bases). Germline loops: CDR1 SGDLS, CDR2 YYNGEE. V shed 4 bases and J shed 17 bases, with 19 bases lying between them. The CDR3 totals 13 residues. The CDR3 DNA is TGTGCCAGCAGCACAATTCCAGGGGAAAAGGTCCACTTT. Translated: CASSTIPGEKVHF.

The rearrangement links TRBV20-1 to TRBJ1-1; weak D call: TRBD1 (5 bases). CDR1 is DFQATT, CDR2 SNEGSKA, per germline (reference sequence). With 6 bases removed from V and 4 bases from J, the gap between germline ends came to 15 bases. The CDR3 has 13 amino acids. As DNA, the CDR3 is TGCAGTGCAGAAGGGGCAGAGGTCACTGAAGCTTTCTTT. Residues: CSAEGAEVTEAFF.